The 20 T cell receptor beta chains presented below share a single source sample, sequenced in a study of T cells in Graves' hyperthyroidism and ophthalmopathy. What was amplified from RNA transcripts were TCR beta CDR3 regions. Carried out on the TCR CDR3, a first-round RT-PCR used the HTBI primer set. TCRdb re-analysed the multiplex PCR reads in MiXCR, keeping a single row per CDR3 protein. The top ten hold over 3.5% of the sample, which has some 620,000 distinct CDR3 sequences, 15% to 20% seen once. The sample comprised blood. These receptor sequences come from a woman in her 30s with Graves' hyperthyroidism.

The J gene is TRBJ2-1, the V gene TRBV5-5, with 7 positions matching TRBD1. Trimming cost V 2 bases and J 7 bases; bases outside gene matches: 3. Per the germline V gene, CDR1 is SGHKS and CDR2 is YYEKEE (reference sequence). The CDR3 consists of 13 residues. This chain's CDR3 is CASSLGGWNEQFF. DNA for the CDR3: TGTGCCAGCAGCTTAGGGGGCTGGAATGAGCAGTTCTTC.

Many counts were recorded for this clonotype. The genes are TRBV10-3 and TRBJ2-7; 7 nucleotides align to TRBD1. The CDR3 is 14 amino acids. CDR1 and CDR2 from the germline V gene are ENHRY and SYGVKD. V lost 6 bases, J lost 0 bases, and 5 bases stayed unmatched. CDR3 residues: CAIRKGQPSYEQYF. The DNA of the CDR3 is TGTGCCATCAGGAAGGGACAGCCCTCCTACGAGCAGTACTTC.

The CDR3 sequence is CASSLWSGKETQYF. For the CDR3, the DNA is TGTGCCAGCAGTTTGTGGTCAGGGAAAGAGACCCAGTACTTC. The genes are TRBV6-1 and TRBJ2-5; possible D gene TRBD1, 5 bases. V was trimmed by 5 bases and J by 3 bases, leaving 13 bases between them. This CDR3 is built from 14 residues. CDR1 and CDR2 (germline): MNHNS, SASEGT.

For this clonotype: Being one base from a much bigger clone, this may be a read error. CDR3 protein: CSAMRYNEQFF. The CDR3 nucleotides read TGCAGTGCTATGCGGTACAATGAGCAGTTCTTC. The V call is TRBV20-1, the J call TRBJ2-1, with unresolved D. Germline lookup yields CDR1 DFQATT and CDR2 SNEGSKA (reference sequence). The CDR3 is made up of 11 amino acids. V was pared by 4 bases and J by 4 bases, with 5 bases between.

The rearrangement uses TRBV20-1 and TRBJ2-3; possibly TRBD1 for D (6 bases). V was pared by 6 bases and J by 2 bases, with 12 bases between. CDR1 and CDR2 from the germline V gene are DFQATT and SNEGSKA (reference sequence). The CDR3 has 13 amino acids. The DNA for the CDR3 is TGCAGTGCCCTGACAGGTTACACAGATACGCAGTATTTT. Translating gives CSALTGYTDTQYF.

The sample holds many counts of this clonotype. The J gene is TRBJ2-3, the V gene TRBV27; no clear D. V gave up 2 bases and J gave up 0 bases, with 21 bases separating them. Per germline, CDR1 MNHEY and CDR2 SMNVEV (reference sequence). The CDR3 consists of 19 residues. CDR3 sequence (DNA): TGTGCCAGCAGTTTAAAAGGCGGACGATTTCGTTATAGCACAGATACGCAGTATTTT. Residues: CASSLKGGRFRYSTDTQYF.

In this sample, this clonotype turned up once. The chain couples TRBV10-2 to TRBJ2-1, with 13 bases that match TRBD2. The CDR3 runs to 16 residues. V gave up 6 bases and J gave up 8 bases; unmatched junction bases: 10. Germline-derived CDR1 and CDR2 are WSHSY and SAAADI. CDR3 sequence reads: CASRRTGTSGKYEQFF. CDR3 bases: TGCGCCAGCAGGAGGACAGGGACTAGCGGGAAGTATGAGCAGTTCTTC.

This clonotype was seen at least ten times. The chain recombines TRBV30 with TRBJ2-3; D not certain. The CDR3 is 15 amino acids. V dropped 2 bases and J dropped 1 base, with 13 bases sitting between them. Germline CDR1 is GTSNPN and CDR2 is SVGIG (reference sequence). CDR3 nucleotides: TGTGCCTGGAGTCGGACGGGTTTTCGCACAGATACGCAGTATTTT. Translated, it gives CAWSRTGFRTDTQYF. The full variable domain, with the rest looked up from reference TRBV30 and TRBJ2-3, is SQTIHQWPATLVQPVGSPLSLECTVEGTSNPNLYWYRQAAGRGLQLLFYSVGIGQISSEVPQNLSASRPQDRQFILSSKKLLLSDSGFYLCAWSRTGFRTDTQYFGPGTRLTVL.

This clonotype has a handful of counts. A much larger clone differs by one base, so this may be a read error. This chain links TRBV28 with TRBJ2-7, with D unresolved. This CDR3 contains 16 residues. V dropped 5 bases and J dropped 3 bases, with 20 bases sitting between them. The germline CDR1 and CDR2 sequences are MDHEN and SYDVKM. The CDR3 spells CASSGVEESKGYEQYF. The CDR3 region has the DNA TGTGCCAGCAGTGGGGTCGAGGAATCCAAGGGCTACGAGCAGTACTTC.

This clonotype was recorded many times. The chain recombines TRBV28 with TRBJ1-1; a weak D match, TRBD1 (5 bases). Germline assignment: CDR1 MDHEN and CDR2 SYDVKM. Trimming shortened V by 11 bases and J by 2 bases, and 15 bases separated the two germline ends. CDR3 size: 13 residues. The CDR3 is CAVHEGTNTEAFF. CDR3 in DNA: TGTGCCGTTCACGAAGGGACTAACACTGAAGCTTTCTTT.

This clonotype was counted many times. The genes are TRBV3-1 and TRBJ2-3; 8 bases are a match to TRBD2. Germline loops: CDR1 LGHDT, CDR2 YNNKEL (reference sequence). Trimming cost V 4 bases and J 6 bases; bases outside gene matches: 6. The CDR3 runs 14 residues. The CDR3 DNA reads TGTGCCAGCAGCCGGGGTAGCGGGATGGATACGCAGTATTTT. Its protein product is CASSRGSGMDTQYF.

This clonotype was found many times. This chain uses TRBV7-3 with TRBJ2-1, with D possibly TRBD2 on 5 matching bases. The CDR3 totals 13 residues. V dropped 1 base and J dropped 13 bases, with 14 bases sitting between them. Germline loops: CDR1 SGHTA, CDR2 FQGTGA. CDR3 sequence reads: CASSLNRGGSQFF. In DNA, the CDR3 is TGTGCCAGCAGCTTAAACAGAGGAGGAAGCCAGTTCTTC. Drawing the rest from reference TRBV7-3 and TRBJ2-1, the complete variable domain is GAGVSQTPSNKVTEKGKYVELRCDPISGHTALYWYRQSLGQGPEFLIYFQGTGAADDSGLPNDRFFAVRPEGSVSTLKIQRTERGDSAVYLCASSLNRGGSQFFGPGTRLTVL.

This clonotype has at least ten counts. The chain has TRBV2 and TRBJ1-4; TRBD1 is a possible D gene (5 bases). CDR3 length equals 15 residues. CDR1 and CDR2 from the germline V gene are SNHLY and FYNNEI. V lost 11 bases and J 0 bases, leaving 16 bases between the germline ends. The CDR3 DNA is TGTGCCTTTCGAGGAGGGGTTGCAACTAATGAAAAACTGTTTTTT. Translation: CAFRGGVATNEKLFF.

This clonotype came up many times. The chain carries TRBV2 and TRBJ2-7; 15 positions agree with TRBD2. The CDR3 sequence is 13 residues long. J gave up 7 bases and V 8 bases, and 3 bases lay outside the gene matches. The germline gives CDR1 SNHLY, CDR2 FYNNEI. The CDR3 protein is CASGTSGRREQYF. CDR3 bases: TGTGCCAGCGGGACTAGCGGGAGGCGAGAGCAGTACTTC.

This clonotype was picked up many times. The chain is built from TRBV11-2 and TRBJ2-5; D is unresolved. Trimming pared 1 base from V and 5 bases from J, leaving 14 bases between. Germline values: CDR1 SGHAT, CDR2 FQNNGV. The CDR3 contains 15 residues. DNA of the CDR3: TGTGCCAGCAGCTTAGTTGCGGAGCAAAGGGAGACCCAGTACTTC. Residues: CASSLVAEQRETQYF.

This clonotype was detected only a few times. The V call is TRBV4-1, the J call TRBJ2-2, with D possibly being TRBD1 (6 bases). The CDR3 consists of 17 residues. Germline V gene sequence: CDR1 MGHRA, CDR2 YSYEKL. Trimming removed 1 base from V and 0 bases from J, with 12 bases in between. The CDR3 region has the DNA TGCGCCAGCAGCCAAGGCCAGGGGACATCGAACACCGGGGAGCTGTTTTTT. Its translation is CASSQGQGTSNTGELFF.

This clonotype has a count of ten or more. The V and J genes are TRBV20-1 and TRBJ1-2, with 7 positions matching TRBD1. The CDR3 totals 12 residues. Trimming took 5 bases from V and 3 from J; bases not matched to a gene: 3. CDR1 is DFQATT, CDR2 SNEGSKA, per germline (reference sequence). CDR3 in DNA: TGCAGTGCTGAAGGGACAGACTATGGCTACACCTTC. Amino acids: CSAEGTDYGYTF.

This clonotype was seen ten or more times. The chain has TRBV11-2 and TRBJ2-5; tentative D call: TRBD1 (5 bases). This CDR3 has 12 amino acids. In germline, CDR1 is SGHAT, CDR2 FQNNGV. V lost 0 bases to trimming and J lost 7 bases, with 6 bases between them. This CDR3 is CASSLEQGTQYF. The DNA of the CDR3 is TGTGCCAGCAGCTTAGAGCAGGGGACCCAGTACTTC.

V usage is TRBV12-3 or TRBV12-4 and J usage is TRBJ2-3; 8 bases are a match to TRBD2. This CDR3 has 15 residues. J was trimmed by 3 bases and V by 6 bases; bases with no gene match: 8. CDR3 in DNA: TGTGCCAGCAGCCACGGGACTAGTAATACAGATACGCAGTATTTT. Amino acids: CASSHGTSNTDTQYF.

This clonotype has ten or more counts. The chain links TRBV30 to TRBJ1-4; no reliable D call. V lost 5 bases and J lost 5, with 9 bases in between. This CDR3 contains 12 residues. Germline values: CDR1 GTSNPN, CDR2 SVGIG (reference sequence). CDR3 nucleotide sequence: TGTGCCTGGGGACGGCGAAATGAAAAACTGTTTTTT. Translation: CAWGRRNEKLFF. Supplemented by reference TRBV30 and TRBJ1-4, the full variable domain reads SQTIHQWPATLVQPVGSPLSLECTVEGTSNPNLYWYRQAAGRGLQLLFYSVGIGQISSEVPQNLSASRPQDRQFILSSKKLLLSDSGFYLCAWGRRNEKLFFGSGTQLSVL.